This T cell receptor (beta chain) was profiled in a study of T cell repertoires in cytomegalovirus infection. Study in general: CMV infection together with matching HLA type was indicated by public TCR beta signatures.

The V end was cut by 6 bases, the J end by 7 bases, with 21 bases between. The CDR3 is made up of 16 amino acids. As for this clonotype: No antigen is known for it.

Study conclusions and caveats: Carriers of CMV and the relevant HLA type were discriminated by public TCR beta frequency. Ex vivo, HLA-C-restricted CMV-specific TCR beta clonotypes prevailed over the rest of the response.

TCRdb re-derived calls from the reads in MiXCR, one entry per CDR3 protein. The sample lists 200,000 to 300,000 distinct CDR3 sequences; 9.1% were seen once. The sample comprised PBMCs. The TCR was taken from a human donor in good health (CMV status not recorded). Some clones in this sample may be carry-over from other donors' samples. This sequence joins TRBV12-3 or TRBV12-4 and TRBJ2-2; D assignment may be TRBD1 or TRBD2 (5 bases each). CDR3 protein: CASSHGTGGRGGELFF. CDR3 in DNA: TGTGCCAGCAGCCATGGGACCGGAGGTCGAGGCGGGGAGCTGTTTTTT.